The source of this T cell receptor beta chain is a study of cytomegalovirus exposure and HLA in healthy donors. CDR3 size: 16 residues. The V gene's germline CDR1 is SGHDT and CDR2 YYEEEE. Unmatched junction bases numbered 6, after V lost 2 bases and J lost 1 base. The validation cohort, a group of over a hundred subjects, included the donors and was separate from the roughly 720-subject first cohort. As for this clone: Its antigen is as yet unknown.

Study outcomes and limitations: Specific recognition of CMV antigens was confirmed in vitro for a few chains (all CMV-associated).

The table came from immunoSEQ multiplex PCR; TCRdb's copy has only in-frame clones and leaves some out. The sample includes 65,000 or so clones, around 90% of them seen just once. The chain is built from TRBV5-6 and TRBJ1-1; 9 nucleotides line up with TRBD1. The TCR was taken from a woman younger than 30 in good health and CMV-seronegative. Material for sequencing was PBMCs. The CDR3 loop reads CASSFITGGPNTEAFF. The CDR3 nucleotides are TGTGCCAGCAGCTTTATTACAGGGGGCCCGAACACTGAAGCTTTCTTT.